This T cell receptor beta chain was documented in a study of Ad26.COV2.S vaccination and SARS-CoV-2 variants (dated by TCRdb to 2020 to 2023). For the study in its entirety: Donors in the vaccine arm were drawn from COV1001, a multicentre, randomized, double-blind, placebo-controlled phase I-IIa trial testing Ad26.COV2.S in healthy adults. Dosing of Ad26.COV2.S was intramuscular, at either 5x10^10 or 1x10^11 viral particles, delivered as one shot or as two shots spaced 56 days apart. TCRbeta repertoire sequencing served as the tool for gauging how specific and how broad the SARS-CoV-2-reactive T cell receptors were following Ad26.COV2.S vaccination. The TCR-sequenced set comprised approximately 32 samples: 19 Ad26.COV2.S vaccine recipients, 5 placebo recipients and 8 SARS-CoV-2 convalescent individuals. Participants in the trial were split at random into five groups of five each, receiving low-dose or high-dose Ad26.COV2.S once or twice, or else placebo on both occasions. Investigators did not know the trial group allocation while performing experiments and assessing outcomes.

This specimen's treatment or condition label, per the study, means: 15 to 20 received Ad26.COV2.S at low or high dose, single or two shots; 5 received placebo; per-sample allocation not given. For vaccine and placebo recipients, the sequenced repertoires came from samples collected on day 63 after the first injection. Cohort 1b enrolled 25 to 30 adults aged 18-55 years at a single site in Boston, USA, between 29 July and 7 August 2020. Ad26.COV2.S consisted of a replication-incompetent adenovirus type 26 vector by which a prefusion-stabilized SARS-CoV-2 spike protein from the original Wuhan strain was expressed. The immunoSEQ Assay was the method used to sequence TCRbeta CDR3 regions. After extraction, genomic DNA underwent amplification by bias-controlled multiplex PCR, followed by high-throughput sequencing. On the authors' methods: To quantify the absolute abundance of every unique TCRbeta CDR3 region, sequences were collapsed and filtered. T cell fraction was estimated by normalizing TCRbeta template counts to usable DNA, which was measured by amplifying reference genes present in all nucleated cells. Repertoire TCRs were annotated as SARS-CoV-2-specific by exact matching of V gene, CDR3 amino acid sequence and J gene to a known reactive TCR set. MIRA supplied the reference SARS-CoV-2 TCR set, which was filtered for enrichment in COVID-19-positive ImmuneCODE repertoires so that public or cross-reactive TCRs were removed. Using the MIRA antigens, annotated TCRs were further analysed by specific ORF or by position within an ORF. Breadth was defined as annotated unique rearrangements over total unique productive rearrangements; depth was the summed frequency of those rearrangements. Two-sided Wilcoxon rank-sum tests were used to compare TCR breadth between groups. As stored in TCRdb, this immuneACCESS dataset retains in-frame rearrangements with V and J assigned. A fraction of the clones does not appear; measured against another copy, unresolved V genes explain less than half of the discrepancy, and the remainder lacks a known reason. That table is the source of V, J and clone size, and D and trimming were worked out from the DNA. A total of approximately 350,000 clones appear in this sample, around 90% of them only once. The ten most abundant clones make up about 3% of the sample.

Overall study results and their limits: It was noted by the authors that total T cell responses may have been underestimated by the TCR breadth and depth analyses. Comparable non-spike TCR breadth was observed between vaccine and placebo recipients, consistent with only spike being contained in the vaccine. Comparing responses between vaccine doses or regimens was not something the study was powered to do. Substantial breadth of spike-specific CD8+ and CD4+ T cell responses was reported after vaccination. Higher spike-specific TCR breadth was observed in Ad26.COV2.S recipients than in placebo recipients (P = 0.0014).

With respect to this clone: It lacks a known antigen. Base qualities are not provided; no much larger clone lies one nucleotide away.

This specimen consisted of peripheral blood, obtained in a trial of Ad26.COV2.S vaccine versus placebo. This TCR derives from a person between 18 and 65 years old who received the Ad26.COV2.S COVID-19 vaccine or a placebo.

The DNA reads TGTGCCAGCAGTCAAACAGGGCGAAGGGAAAAACTGTTTTTT. Protein translation: CASSQTGRREKLFF. The chain is encoded by TRBV14 joined to TRBJ1-4, and possibly TRBD1, on 6 matching bases. Deletion took 6 bases off V and 8 bases off J, with a span of 16 bases between the germline ends. For CDR1 and CDR2, the germline V gene lists SGHDN and FVKESK. The CDR3 sequence holds 14 residues, the cysteine and phenylalanine included. Just the 42-base CDR3 DNA is kept, in frame starting at base 1.